This is a list of T cell receptor beta chains from one sample in a study of blood T cell repertoires in COVID-19. Profiling relied on immunoSEQ multiplex PCR, and the TCRdb table lists in-frame clones only, not all of them. The sample yields 100,000 to 150,000 clones, 90% seen once. The sample was peripheral blood. These receptors all stem from a middle-aged man with active COVID-19. Both conserved end residues are trimmed from each CDR3. Not all rows give a size; the values are once, few, many and, for expanded clones, a class.

abundance	v_gene	j_gene	CDR3aa
.	TRBV7-2	TRBJ2-5	ASSSYRGTETQY
.	TRBV27	TRBJ2-1	ASSFGGSKYNEQF
.	TRBV6-6	TRBJ1-5	ASSSTGAEGNQPQH
.	TRBV5-1	TRBJ1-2	ASSLMTGGGYGYT
.	TRBV7-8	TRBJ1-2	ASSFGQPRDFYGYT
once	TRBV11-2	TRBJ2-3	ASSLVFGLGGESTDTQY
.	TRBV27	TRBJ1-1	ASSSHMNTEAF
once	TRBV18	TRBJ1-3	ASSPNGAGNTIY
once	TRBV7-2	TRBJ1-5	ASSTRTGLNQPQH
once	TRBV18	TRBJ1-2	ASSPQGAQYT
.	TRBV19	TRBJ2-3	ASSTGGGSTDTQY
once	TRBV5-4	TRBJ1-1	ASSLAAPGQNTEAF
.	TRBV6-1	TRBJ1-5	ASSEQMLSNQPQH
.	TRBV27	TRBJ2-2	ASSGASGELF
.	TRBV6-2/TRBV6-3	TRBJ1-2	ASSYSAGFGGYGYT
.	TRBV20-1	TRBJ1-2	STPRGGGYT
.	TRBV9	TRBJ2-4	ASSVGRGPGHIQY
.	TRBV3-1/TRBV3-2	TRBJ1-4	ASSNLGGGREKLF
.	TRBV7-8	TRBJ1-2	ASSLADLRGYT
.	TRBV27	TRBJ2-2	ASRGMGGVNTGELF